This is a list of T cell receptor beta chains from one sample in a study of identical twins. TCRdb fed the 5' RACE reads into MiXCR, producing one record per CDR3 protein. The sample has 250,000 to 350,000 distinct CDR3 sequences, roughly 8.6% seen once. In addition, the sample was reused for a study of yellow fever vaccine responses in identical twins.

Sequenced sample: CD8+ T cells sorted from blood. The source of these receptors is a woman aged 18 to 35 in good health. Each CDR3 is given with its conserved first and last residue. The D gene is left open where the match is weak. Rows give clone size only sometimes, using once, few, many, or a class for an expanded clone.

d_gene	abundance	v_gene	j_gene	len	CDR3aa	CDR3nt
TRBD1	many	TRBV20-1	TRBJ2-7	14	CSAQGDRDYYEQYF	TGCAGTGCTCAGGGGGACAGGGACTACTACGAGCAGTACTTC
NA	many	TRBV12-3/TRBV12-4	TRBJ1-2	13	CASSPSGWGGYTF	TGTGCCAGCAGCCCATCGGGGTGGGGTGGCTACACCTTC
NA	NA	TRBV5-1	TRBJ2-7	13	CATGDGFTYEQYF	TGCGCCACCGGAGACGGATTTACCTACGAGCAGTACTTC
TRBD1	many	TRBV28	TRBJ2-1	15	CASSYPGQGYNEQFF	TGTGCCAGCAGTTACCCCGGACAGGGGTACAATGAGCAGTTCTTC
NA	few	TRBV6-1	TRBJ2-7	13	CASSAGNGYEQYF	TGTGCCAGCAGTGCCGGGAATGGCTACGAGCAGTACTTC
TRBD2	NA	TRBV7-3	TRBJ2-7	15	CASSILAGGQYEQYF	TGTGCCAGCAGCATCTTAGCGGGGGGGCAGTACGAGCAGTACTTC
NA	few	TRBV3-1	TRBJ1-3	15	CASSPRGTSGNTIYF	TGTGCCAGCAGCCCCCGGGGGACCTCTGGAAACACCATATATTTT
NA	NA	TRBV7-9	TRBJ2-7	13	CASSSDGPYEQYF	TGTGCCAGCAGCTCCGACGGACCCTACGAGCAGTACTTC
TRBD2	few	TRBV27	TRBJ2-1	14	CASSPGLDMAEQFF	TGTGCCAGCAGTCCGGGACTAGATATGGCTGAGCAGTTCTTC
NA	NA	TRBV21-1	TRBJ2-1	15	CASSSGGKTYNEQFF	TGTGCCAGCAGCAGCGGGGGGAAAACCTACAATGAGCAGTTCTTC
TRBD2	NA	TRBV12-3/TRBV12-4	TRBJ2-1	15	CASSNLADLWNEQFF	TGTGCCAGCAGTAACCTAGCGGACCTTTGGAATGAGCAGTTCTTC
NA	many	TRBV27	TRBJ2-7	16	CASSLIPGLPSGEQYF	TGTGCCAGCAGTCTAATACCGGGCCTACCGTCGGGTGAGCAGTACTTC
TRBD2	NA	TRBV12-3/TRBV12-4	TRBJ2-3	14	CASSQRGITDTQYF	TGTGCCAGCAGCCAGCGGGGGATCACAGATACGCAGTATTTT
TRBD2	NA	TRBV7-9	TRBJ2-3	17	CASSSPGTSVIPDTQYF	TGTGCCAGCAGTTCTCCCGGGACTAGCGTAATCCCAGATACGCAGTATTTT
TRBD2	few	TRBV20-1	TRBJ2-7	16	CSARPIAGESSYEQYF	TGCAGTGCTAGACCAATAGCGGGAGAGAGCTCCTACGAGCAGTACTTC
TRBD2	NA	TRBV3-1	TRBJ2-1	15	CASRLSGGAYNEQFF	TGTGCCAGCAGGCTTAGCGGGGGGGCCTACAATGAGCAGTTCTTC
TRBD2	few	TRBV20-1	TRBJ2-2	17	CSAKSTSGGRYTGELFF	TGCAGTGCTAAAAGCACTAGCGGGGGGCGATACACCGGGGAGCTGTTTTTT
NA	few	TRBV7-9	TRBJ1-2	15	CASTIEDGANYGYTF	TGTGCCAGCACCATCGAGGACGGAGCTAACTATGGCTACACCTTC
NA	few	TRBV27	TRBJ1-2	13	CASSKGQNYGYTF	TGTGCCAGCAGTAAGGGGCAGAACTATGGCTACACCTTC
NA	many	TRBV29-1	TRBJ2-1	13	CSVEGGSYNEQFF	TGCAGCGTTGAGGGGGGCTCCTACAATGAGCAGTTCTTC
NA	NA	TRBV20-1	TRBJ2-3	13	CSPFDFTTDTQYF	TGCAGTCCCTTTGACTTTACCACAGATACGCAGTATTTT
TRBD1	many	TRBV15	TRBJ1-4	18	CATSRGQGLGSEEGKLFF	TGTGCCACCAGCAGAGGACAGGGGTTGGGATCCGAGGAGGGAAAACTGTTTTTT
NA	many	TRBV29-1	TRBJ2-1	15	CSAPLDSGAYNEQFF	TGCAGCGCACCACTAGATAGCGGAGCCTACAATGAGCAGTTCTTC
NA	many	TRBV28	TRBJ1-5	11	CASSLSQPQHF	TGTGCCAGCAGTTTGAGTCAGCCCCAGCATTTT
NA	NA	TRBV3-1	TRBJ2-3	14	CASSRTEPTDTQYF	TGTGCCAGCAGCCGGACGGAACCAACAGATACGCAGTATTTT
NA	many	TRBV5-6	TRBJ2-3	15	CASSFSGFRTDTQYF	TGTGCCAGCAGCTTTTCGGGCTTTCGCACAGATACGCAGTATTTT
NA	NA	TRBV15	TRBJ2-1	15	CATQTEGSSYNEQFF	TGTGCCACCCAGACGGAGGGGAGCTCCTACAATGAGCAGTTCTTC
NA	few	TRBV7-3	TRBJ2-3	16	CASSPGLILSTDTQYF	TGTGCCAGCAGCCCCGGACTAATCCTGAGCACAGATACGCAGTATTTT
TRBD1	few	TRBV7-8	TRBJ2-7	18	CASSLRVGQGGSSYEQYF	TGTGCCAGCAGCTTGCGAGTCGGACAGGGAGGAAGTTCCTACGAGCAGTACTTC
TRBD1	NA	TRBV12-3/TRBV12-4	TRBJ2-2	18	CASSWGQGQYEHTGELFF	TGTGCCAGCAGTTGGGGACAGGGGCAATACGAACACACCGGGGAGCTGTTTTTT
TRBD1	many	TRBV12-3/TRBV12-4	TRBJ2-7	14	CASSTGTGGVEQYF	TGTGCCAGCAGCACCGGGACAGGGGGCGTCGAGCAGTACTTC
TRBD1	medium-sized	TRBV6-4	TRBJ2-1	14	CASSDSSGGNEQFF	TGTGCCAGCAGTGACTCTTCAGGGGGCAATGAGCAGTTCTTC
NA	few	TRBV11-2	TRBJ1-1	14	CASSFRTEDTEAFF	TGTGCCAGCAGCTTCCGTACCGAAGACACTGAAGCTTTCTTT
NA	many	TRBV4-1	TRBJ1-1	14	CASSHPQGNTEAFF	TGCGCCAGCAGCCACCCACAGGGGAACACTGAAGCTTTCTTT
TRBD2	few	TRBV20-1	TRBJ2-1	13	CSARGTSVTEQFF	TGCAGTGCTAGAGGGACTAGCGTGACCGAGCAGTTCTTC
NA	many	TRBV29-1	TRBJ1-1	10	CSVGVPEAFF	TGCAGCGTGGGGGTCCCAGAAGCTTTCTTT
TRBD1	many	TRBV27	TRBJ2-3	14	CASTRTGDPDTQYF	TGTGCCAGCACCCGGACAGGGGACCCAGATACGCAGTATTTT
TRBD2	few	TRBV11-2	TRBJ2-3	15	CASSPGAGSTDTQYF	TGTGCCAGCAGCCCCGGAGCGGGATCCACAGATACGCAGTATTTT
TRBD2	few	TRBV11-1	TRBJ2-2	20	CASSFIPGWREDANTGELFF	TGTGCCAGCAGCTTCATTCCTGGCTGGCGGGAGGACGCGAACACCGGGGAGCTGTTTTTT
NA	NA	TRBV6-5	TRBJ2-2	16	CASSYQTRPLTGELFF	TGTGCCAGCAGTTACCAGACTAGACCCCTCACCGGGGAGCTGTTTTTT
NA	few	TRBV9	TRBJ2-5	16	CASSLVVLATEETQYF	TGTGCCAGCAGCTTGGTGGTTCTGGCTACCGAAGAGACCCAGTACTTC
NA	NA	TRBV4-3	TRBJ2-1	15	CASSQELGWSNEQFF	TGCGCCAGCAGCCAAGAGCTGGGGTGGAGCAATGAGCAGTTCTTC
TRBD2	NA	TRBV19	TRBJ2-1	14	CASSIGTSGIEQFF	TGTGCCAGTAGTATCGGGACTAGCGGGATTGAGCAGTTCTTC
TRBD2	NA	TRBV5-4	TRBJ2-1	16	CASSFMGLAGGYEQFF	TGTGCCAGCAGCTTCATGGGACTAGCGGGGGGCTATGAGCAGTTCTTC